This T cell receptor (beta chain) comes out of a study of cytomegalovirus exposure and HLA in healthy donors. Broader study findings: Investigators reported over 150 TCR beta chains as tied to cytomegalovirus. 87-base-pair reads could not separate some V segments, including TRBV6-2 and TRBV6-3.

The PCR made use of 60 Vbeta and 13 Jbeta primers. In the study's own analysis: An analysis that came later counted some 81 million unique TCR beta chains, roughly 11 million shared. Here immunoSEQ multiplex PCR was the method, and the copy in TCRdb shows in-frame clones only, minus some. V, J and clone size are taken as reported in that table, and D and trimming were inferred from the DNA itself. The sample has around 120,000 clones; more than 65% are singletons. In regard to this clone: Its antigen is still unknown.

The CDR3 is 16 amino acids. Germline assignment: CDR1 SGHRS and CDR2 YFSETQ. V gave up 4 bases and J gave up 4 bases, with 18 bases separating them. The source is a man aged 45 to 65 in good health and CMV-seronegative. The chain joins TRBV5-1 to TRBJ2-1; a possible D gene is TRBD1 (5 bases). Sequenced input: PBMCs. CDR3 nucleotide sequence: TGCGCCAGCAGCCGAATGGGGCAGGGCCTTTACAATGAGCAGTTCTTC. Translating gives CASSRMGQGLYNEQFF.